Shown below are 18 T cell receptor beta chains from a single sample sequenced in a study of blood T cell repertoires in COVID-19. Only in-frame clones appear in the TCRdb table, and some are missing; sequencing was by immunoSEQ multiplex PCR. The sample consists of approximately 290,000 clones, 80% to 95% of them appearing once. What was sequenced was peripheral blood. The receptors were sampled from a woman aged 30 to 39 with COVID-19, enrolled during active disease.

V usage is TRBV5-1 and J usage is TRBJ2-1; 9 bases agree with TRBD1. Germline CDR1 reads SGHRS; CDR2 reads YFSETQ. With 0 bases clipped from V and 9 bases from J, the junction kept 10 bases outside the gene matches. The CDR3 is made up of 16 amino acids. In nucleotides, the CDR3 is TGCGCCAGCAGCTTGGGAGACCGGGACAGGGCATTTGAGCAGTTCTTC. This encodes CASSLGDRDRAFEQFF.

The chain recombines TRBV5-1 with TRBJ2-3; possibly TRBD1 for D (5 bases). V lost 4 bases, J lost 3 bases, and 15 bases lay in between. The CDR3 length is 15 residues. Germline CDR1 and CDR2: SGHRS and YFSETQ. This chain's CDR3 is CASSQGWRPTDTQYF. As DNA, the CDR3 is TGCGCCAGCAGCCAGGGTTGGCGGCCAACAGATACGCAGTATTTT.

V is TRBV19 and J is TRBJ2-1; perhaps TRBD2 as D (5 bases). Trimming removed 6 bases at V and 9 bases at J, with 12 bases between. The V gene's germline CDR1 is LNHDA and CDR2 SQIVND (reference sequence). CDR3 length: 12 amino acids. CDR3 bases: TGTGCCAGTAGCATTACACGGGGTGAGCAGTTCTTC. Protein: CASSITRGEQFF.

The V call is TRBV7-8, the J call TRBJ2-7, with 10 bases matching TRBD1. Germline V CDR1 and CDR2: SGHVS, FQNEAQ. This CDR3 contains 14 residues. V lost 5 bases, J lost 4 bases, and 5 bases stayed unmatched. The CDR3 here is CASSGDRGRYEQYF. The DNA for the CDR3 is TGTGCCAGCAGCGGGGACAGGGGTCGATACGAGCAGTACTTC.

The chain joins TRBV27 to TRBJ2-1; D uncertain. V was pared by 2 bases and J by 9 bases, with 32 bases between. The V gene's germline CDR1 is MNHEY and CDR2 SMNVEV (reference sequence). CDR3 size: 20 residues. The CDR3 here is CASSLHPSSGGLTGASEQFF. CDR3 sequence (DNA): TGTGCCAGCAGTTTACACCCCTCCTCTGGCGGCTTAACGGGTGCAAGTGAGCAGTTCTTC.

This clone was picked up a small number of times. The chain carries TRBV6-2 or TRBV6-3 and TRBJ2-1, with TRBD1 as a possible D gene (5 bases). In germline, CDR1 is MNHEY, CDR2 SVGEGT. CDR3 size: 17 residues. The V end lost 4 bases, the J end lost 2 bases, and 18 bases lay between the germline ends. The CDR3 DNA reads as TGTGCCAGCAGTTCCTCGCTGGGGCAGTCCACCTACAATGAGCAGTTCTTC. It yields the protein CASSSSLGQSTYNEQFF.

The chain combines TRBV2 with TRBJ2-7; TRBD2 might be the D (5 bases). Germline loops: CDR1 SNHLY, CDR2 FYNNEI. The V end lost 6 bases, the J end lost 4 bases, and 16 bases lay between the germline ends. The CDR3 contains 14 residues. The CDR3 sequence is CASRVREGLYEQYF. CDR3 nucleotides: TGTGCCAGCAGAGTACGAGAGGGCCTTTACGAGCAGTACTTC.

This chain joins TRBV6-5 and TRBJ1-5, with 9 positions matching TRBD1. With V trimmed by 7 bases and J by 7 bases, 8 bases remained unmatched. The CDR3 has 14 residues. The germline gives CDR1 MNHEY, CDR2 SVGAGI. As DNA, the CDR3 is TGTGCCAGCAAGTTGGACAGGGGACACCAGCCCCAGCATTTT. This sequence encodes CASKLDRGHQPQHF.

The V gene is TRBV6-2 or TRBV6-3, the J gene TRBJ1-5; 9 bases are a match to TRBD1. J gave up 5 bases and V 1 base, and 9 bases lay outside the gene matches. The length of the CDR3 is 17 residues. Looked up from germline, CDR1 is MNHEY and CDR2 is SVGEGT. The CDR3 region is CASSYLGRTGDDQPQHF. The CDR3 DNA reads as TGTGCCAGCAGTTACTTGGGGCGGACAGGGGATGATCAGCCCCAGCATTTT.

This clone was found once. This same CDR3 is encoded by further DNA sequences in the sample. This chain connects TRBV12-3 or TRBV12-4 to TRBJ1-3, with D unresolved. The CDR3 spans 13 residues. Trimming shortened V by 5 bases and J by 4 bases, and 9 bases separated the two germline ends. The DNA of the CDR3 is TGTGCCAGCAGTCTGTCGCAGGGAAACACCATATATTTT. It is translated as CASSLSQGNTIYF.

The rearrangement joins TRBV7-9 to TRBJ1-3; D unclear. The V gene lost 2 bases and the J gene lost 0 bases, with 14 bases spanning the gap. Germline CDR1 is SEHNR and CDR2 is FQNEAQ (reference sequence). The CDR3 is made up of 17 amino acids. The CDR3 is CASSLPLSGLSGNTIYF. CDR3 in DNA: TGTGCCAGCAGCTTACCCCTTTCAGGCCTCTCTGGAAACACCATATATTTT. The variable domain in full, completed from reference TRBV7-9 and TRBJ1-3, reads DTGVSQNPRHKITKRGQNVTFRCDPISEHNRLYWYRQTLGQGPEFLTYFQNEAQLEKSRLLSDRFSAERPKGSFSTLEIQRTEQGDSAMYLCASSLPLSGLSGNTIYFGEGSWLTVV.

Turning to this clone: Other DNA sequences of this sample code for an identical CDR3. The chain has TRBV2 and TRBJ2-1; 11 bases agree with TRBD2. The CDR3 is made up of 15 amino acids. From germline, CDR1 is SNHLY and CDR2 FYNNEI. The V and J ends lost 5 bases and 3 bases, in that order; junction bases with no gene match: 3. Here the CDR3 DNA reads TGTGCCAGCAGTATCCTAGCGGGAGGCTACAATGAGCAGTTCTTC. Translating it yields CASSILAGGYNEQFF.

This sequence joins TRBV5-6 and TRBJ2-3; D perhaps matches TRBD2 (5 bases). The germline gives CDR1 SGHDT, CDR2 YYEEEE. This CDR3 contains 13 residues. V gave up 3 bases and J gave up 6 bases, with 11 bases separating them. Here the CDR3 reads CASSSVTRDTQYF. For the CDR3, the DNA is TGTGCCAGCAGCTCTGTTACTAGGGATACGCAGTATTTT.

DNA for the CDR3: TGTGCCAGCAGCTTAGCACCAGACTACGAGCAGTACTTC. This gives the protein CASSLAPDYEQYF. The chain employs TRBV11-2 and TRBJ2-7; D is unresolved. CDR3 length equals 13 residues. Trimming left V 1 base short and J 3 bases short, with 7 bases between. Germline CDR1 and CDR2: SGHAT and FQNNGV.

This rearrangement joins TRBV27 to TRBJ1-2; D remains unclear. This CDR3 is built from 15 residues. Germline V gene sequence: CDR1 MNHEY, CDR2 SMNVEV (reference sequence). Trimming cost V 2 bases and J 6 bases, with 16 bases left between them. The CDR3 protein is CASSLTLGRRHGYTF. The CDR3 DNA is TGTGCCAGCAGTTTAACGCTAGGCAGGAGGCATGGCTACACCTTC.

This clone was found a few times. The rearrangement uses TRBV7-7 and TRBJ2-1; 10 bases match TRBD2. J was trimmed by 1 base and V by 3 bases; bases with no gene match: 9. CDR3 length equals 18 residues. Germline loops: CDR1 SSHAT, CDR2 FNYEAQ (reference sequence). CDR3 loop: CASSLRLAGEGSYNEQFF. The CDR3 DNA sequence: TGTGCCAGCAGCTTGAGGCTAGCGGGAGAGGGATCCTACAATGAGCAGTTCTTC.

This chain links TRBV10-2 with TRBJ1-2; D might be TRBD1 (5 bases). The CDR3 length is 11 residues. V gave up 8 bases and J gave up 8 bases, with 12 bases separating them. The germline CDR1 and CDR2 sequences are WSHSY and SAAADI. This chain's CDR3 is CASGRVDGYTF. The CDR3 DNA follows: TGCGCCAGCGGCAGGGTGGACGGCTACACCTTC.

This rearrangement joins TRBV15 to TRBJ1-5; D not resolved. Trimming took 1 base from V and 0 from J, leaving 13 bases between them. The germline V gene has CDR1 LNHNV and CDR2 YYDKDF (reference sequence). This CDR3 has 17 amino acids. The CDR3 region is CATSRAGLRDSNQPQHF. The CDR3 region has the DNA TGTGCCACCAGCAGAGCGGGATTGAGGGATAGCAATCAGCCCCAGCATTTT.